Given below is one T cell receptor (delta chain) in context. Its antigen is still unknown. No base qualities exist here, and no much larger clone lies one base off it. The data stem from a study of gamma-delta chains in newborns, infants, children (dated by TCRdb to 2018 to 2020). Background for the entire study: According to the title of the study, polyclonal expansion of innate gammadelta T cells immediately after birth is driven by microbial exposure. Right after human newborns were born, the researchers looked at the way microbial exposure shaped their populations of innate gammadelta T cells.

Sequencer: Illumina MiSeq. TCRdb reprocessed the public reads with the caller CATT; rows with the same DNA were merged afterwards. This sample comprises about 4,000 delta-chain clones, about 14% of them detected only once. The ten largest clones add up to approximately 9% of the sample. CDR1 and CDR2 are drawn from the germline V gene: GEAIGNYY, EKD. The CDR3 runs 16 amino acids, cysteine and phenylalanine included. The DNA shown is the 48-base CDR3, in frame from base 1. The TCR sequence derives from a child who was a newborn, infant or young child, either healthy, febrile or measles-vaccinated (not recorded which). The V gene corresponds to TRDV2; no J gene was called; TRDD3, as called in the table, went unchecked against the DNA. The sequenced material came from blood. The DNA reads TGTGCCTGTGACAGATTGGGGGATACTTGGACAGCACAAATCTTCTTT. Its protein reads: CACDRLGDTWTAQIFF.